Reported below is one TCR beta chain. Antigen specificity is unknown. As to treatment: oral pan-JAK inhibitor, 5-10 mg twice daily. The data belong to a study of CD8+ T cells in alopecia areata. The wider study: Patients in the treated group were given tofacitinib by mouth, 5 to 10 mg twice a day.

V gave up 3 bases and J gave up 7 bases, with 11 bases separating them. CDR3 size: 13 residues. Germline V CDR1 and CDR2: SGHRS, YFSETQ. Study-wide results and limits: Tofacitinib delivered significant drops in scalp clonality and in expanded CD8+ clones among the top 100. Normal scalp had lower clonality than lesional scalp, with alopecia totalis/universalis lesions showing this most strongly.

RNA was extracted and reverse transcribed into cDNA as the sequencing template. Sequencing used immunoSEQ multiplex PCR; TCRdb keeps in-frame clones, though not all of them. The top ten clones hold 10% to 15% of a sample with about 120,000 clones, approximately 54% of them seen once. The receptor was isolated from a human donor with alopecia areata. The starting material was CD8+ T cells sorted from blood, obtained at week 24, from a patient treated with tofacitinib. This rearrangement joins TRBV5-1 to TRBJ2-1; the D gene is possibly TRBD2 (5 bases). The CDR3 spells CASSYVSGNEQFF. CDR3 sequence (DNA): TGCGCCAGCAGCTACGTATCGGGGAATGAGCAGTTCTTC.